This T cell receptor (beta chain) was identified in a study of CD8 T cells in ankylosing spondylitis. Study results and caveats: Some of these motif variants have turned up before, in reports on reactive arthritis synovial fluid and blood. A TCR beta motif of several highly homologous variants seemed to mark ankylosing spondylitis blood.

The CDR3 has 14 amino acids. Between the trimmed V and J ends, which lost 3 bases and 7 bases, there was a span of 12 bases. Looked up from germline, CDR1 is MNHEY and CDR2 is SMNVEV (reference sequence). This clonotype was found many times. Its target is not known. A single record per CDR3 protein comes from TCRdb applying MiXCR to the 5' RACE reads. The repertoire holds 85,000 to 100,000 distinct CDR3 sequences, about 8.8% seen once, with roughly 5.5% in the top ten. The clonotype comes from a male donor with ankylosing spondylitis or in good health (not recorded which). What was sequenced was blood, either unsorted or a sorted T cell fraction (not recorded which). The rearrangement links TRBV27 to TRBJ2-2, with D perhaps assigned TRBD1 or TRBD2 (6 bases each). The chain's CDR3 is CASSFGGAGGELFF. The CDR3 bases are TGTGCCAGCAGTTTCGGGGGCGCAGGCGGGGAGCTGTTTTTT.